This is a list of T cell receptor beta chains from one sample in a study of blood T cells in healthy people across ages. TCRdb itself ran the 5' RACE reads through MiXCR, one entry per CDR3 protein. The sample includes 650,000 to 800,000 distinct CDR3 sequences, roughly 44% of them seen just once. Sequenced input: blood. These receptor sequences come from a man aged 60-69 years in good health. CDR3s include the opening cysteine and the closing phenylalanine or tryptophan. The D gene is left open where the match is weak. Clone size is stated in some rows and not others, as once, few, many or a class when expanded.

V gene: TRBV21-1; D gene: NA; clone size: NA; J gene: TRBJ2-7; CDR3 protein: CASTSREYF; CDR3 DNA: TGTGCCAGCACTAGTAGGGAGTACTTC
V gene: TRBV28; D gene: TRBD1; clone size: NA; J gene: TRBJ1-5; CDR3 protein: CASSAPRGRNQPQHF; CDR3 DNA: TGTGCCAGCAGTGCCCCCAGGGGGAGGAATCAGCCCCAGCATTTT
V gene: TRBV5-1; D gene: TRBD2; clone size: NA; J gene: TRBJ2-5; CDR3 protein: CASVSFAGEETQYF; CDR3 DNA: TGCGCCAGCGTTTCCTTTGCGGGGGAAGAGACCCAGTACTTC
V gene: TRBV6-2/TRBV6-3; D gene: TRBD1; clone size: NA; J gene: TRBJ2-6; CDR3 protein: CASSYSPWDRGVSGANVLTF; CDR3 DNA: TGTGCCAGCAGTTACTCCCCTTGGGACAGGGGAGTTTCTGGGGCCAACGTCCTGACTTTC
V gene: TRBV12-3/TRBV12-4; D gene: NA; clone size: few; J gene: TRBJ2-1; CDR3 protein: CASSLSRAGGNEQFF; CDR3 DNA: TGTGCCAGCAGTTTAAGTAGGGCTGGGGGGAATGAGCAGTTCTTC
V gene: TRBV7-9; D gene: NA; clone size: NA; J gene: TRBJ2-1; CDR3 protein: CASSRPVTLAYNEQFF; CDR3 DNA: TGTGCCAGCAGCCGCCCCGTAACCCTCGCTTACAATGAGCAGTTCTTC
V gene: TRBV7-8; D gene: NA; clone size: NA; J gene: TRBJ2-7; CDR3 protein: CASSLEGTRGSEQYF; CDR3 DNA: TGTGCCAGCAGCCTAGAAGGGACCCGAGGCTCCGAGCAGTACTTC
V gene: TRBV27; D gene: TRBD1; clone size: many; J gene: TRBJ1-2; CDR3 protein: CASSPAFGTGGFYGYTF; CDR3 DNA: TGTGCCAGCAGTCCCGCGTTTGGTACAGGGGGCTTCTATGGCTACACCTTC
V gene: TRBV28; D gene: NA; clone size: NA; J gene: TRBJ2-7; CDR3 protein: CASSPTGGAVLSYGQYF; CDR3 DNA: TGTGCCAGCAGTCCCACCGGGGGAGCGGTCCTCTCGTATGGGCAGTACTTC
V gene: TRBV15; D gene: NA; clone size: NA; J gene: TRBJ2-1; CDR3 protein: CATSFQQGFEQFF; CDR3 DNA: TGTGCCACCAGCTTCCAACAGGGATTTGAGCAGTTCTTC
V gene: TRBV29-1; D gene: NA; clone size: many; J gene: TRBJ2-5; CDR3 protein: CSVDGGLQETQYF; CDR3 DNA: TGCAGCGTTGATGGGGGGCTCCAAGAGACCCAGTACTTC
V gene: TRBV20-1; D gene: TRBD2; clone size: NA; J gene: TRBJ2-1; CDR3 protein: CSAPGTSGGAGEQFF; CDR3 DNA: TGCAGTGCCCCTGGGACTAGCGGGGGGGCAGGTGAGCAGTTCTTC
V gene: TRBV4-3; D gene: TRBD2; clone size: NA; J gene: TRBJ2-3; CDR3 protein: CASSESVPSGADTQYF; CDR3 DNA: TGCGCCAGCAGCGAATCCGTTCCTAGCGGTGCCGATACGCAGTATTTT
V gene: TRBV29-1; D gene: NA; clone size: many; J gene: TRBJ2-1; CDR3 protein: CSVDSGKGNEQFF; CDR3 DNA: TGCAGCGTTGATTCGGGAAAGGGAAATGAGCAGTTCTTC
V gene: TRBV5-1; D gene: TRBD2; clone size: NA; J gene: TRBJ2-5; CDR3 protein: CASSSLTSGVETQYF; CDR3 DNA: TGCGCCAGCAGCTCCCTGACTAGCGGGGTAGAGACCCAGTACTTC
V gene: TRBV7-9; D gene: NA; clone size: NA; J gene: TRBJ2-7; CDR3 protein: CASSLFYGADSSYEQYF; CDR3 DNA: TGTGCCAGCAGCTTATTCTATGGGGCAGATAGCTCCTACGAGCAGTACTTC
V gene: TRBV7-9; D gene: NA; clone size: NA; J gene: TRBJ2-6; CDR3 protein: CASSLTGQHSGANVLTF; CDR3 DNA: TGTGCCAGCAGCTTAACCGGACAGCACTCTGGGGCCAACGTCCTGACTTTC
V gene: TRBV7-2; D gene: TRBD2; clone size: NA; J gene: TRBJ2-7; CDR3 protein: CASSLVGGRYEQYF; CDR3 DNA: TGTGCCAGCAGCTTAGTGGGGGGGAGATACGAGCAGTACTTC
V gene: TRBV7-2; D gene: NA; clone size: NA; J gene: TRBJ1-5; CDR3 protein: CASSLALERSQPQHF; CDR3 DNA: TGTGCCAGCAGCTTAGCGCTCGAAAGGTCTCAACCCCAGCATTTT
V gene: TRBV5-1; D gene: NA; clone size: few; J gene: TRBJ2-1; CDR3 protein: CASSPFVVRGNEQFF; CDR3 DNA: TGCGCCAGCAGCCCGTTTGTGGTCAGGGGCAATGAGCAGTTCTTC
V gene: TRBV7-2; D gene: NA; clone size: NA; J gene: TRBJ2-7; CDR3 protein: CASSPPGVPPYF; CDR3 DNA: TGTGCCAGCAGCCCTCCCGGGGTTCCTCCGTACTTC
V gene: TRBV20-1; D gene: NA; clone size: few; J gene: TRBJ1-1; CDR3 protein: CSAMVPPMNTEAFF; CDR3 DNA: TGCAGTGCCATGGTTCCCCCAATGAACACTGAAGCTTTCTTT
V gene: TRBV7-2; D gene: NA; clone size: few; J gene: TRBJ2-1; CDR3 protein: CASSLGTRMGFF; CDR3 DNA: TGTGCCAGCAGCCTCGGGACCCGAATGGGGTTCTTC
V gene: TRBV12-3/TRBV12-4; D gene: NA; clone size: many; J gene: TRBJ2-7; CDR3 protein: CASSRGNSYEQYF; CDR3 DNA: TGTGCCAGCAGTCGTGGGAATTCCTACGAGCAGTACTTC
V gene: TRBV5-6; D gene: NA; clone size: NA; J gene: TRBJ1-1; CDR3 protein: CASSYQGVETEAFF; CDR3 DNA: TGTGCCAGCAGCTACCAGGGTGTCGAGACTGAAGCTTTCTTT
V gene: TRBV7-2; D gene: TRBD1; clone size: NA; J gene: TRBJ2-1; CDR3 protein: CASSSTGGTLKIGAYNEQFF; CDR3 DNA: TGTGCCAGCAGCTCAACAGGGGGCACCCTAAAAATAGGGGCCTACAATGAGCAGTTCTTC
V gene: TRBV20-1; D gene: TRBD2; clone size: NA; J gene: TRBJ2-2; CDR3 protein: CSATRRGSNTGELFF; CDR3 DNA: TGCAGTGCTACCCGGCGGGGGTCGAACACCGGGGAGCTGTTTTTT
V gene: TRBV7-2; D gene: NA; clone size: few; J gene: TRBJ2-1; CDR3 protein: CASSLEAGYNEQFF; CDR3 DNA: TGTGCCAGCAGCTTAGAAGCGGGCTACAATGAGCAGTTCTTC
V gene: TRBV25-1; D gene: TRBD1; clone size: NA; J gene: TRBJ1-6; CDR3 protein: CASSDRESSPLHF; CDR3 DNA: TGTGCCAGCAGCGACAGGGAGAGTTCACCCCTCCACTTT
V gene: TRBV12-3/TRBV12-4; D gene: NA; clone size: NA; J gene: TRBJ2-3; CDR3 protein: CASSSQGWGSYADTQYF; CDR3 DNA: TGTGCCAGCAGTTCCCAGGGGTGGGGGTCCTATGCAGATACGCAGTATTTT
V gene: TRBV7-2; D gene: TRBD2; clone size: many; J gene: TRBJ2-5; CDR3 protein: CASSLTSGGETQYF; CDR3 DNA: TGTGCCAGCAGTCTTACTAGCGGGGGGGAGACCCAGTACTTC
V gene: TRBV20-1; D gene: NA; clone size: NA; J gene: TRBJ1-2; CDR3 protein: CSARAGEGYTF; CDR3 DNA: TGCAGTGCTAGAGCCGGGGAGGGCTACACCTTC
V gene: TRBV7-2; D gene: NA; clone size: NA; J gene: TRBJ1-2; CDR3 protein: CASTGLELGYTF; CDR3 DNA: TGTGCCAGCACCGGACTTGAGCTTGGCTACACCTTC
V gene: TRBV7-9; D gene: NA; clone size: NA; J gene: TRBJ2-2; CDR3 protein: CASGTSGELFF; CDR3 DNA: TGTGCCAGCGGAACGTCCGGGGAGCTGTTTTTT
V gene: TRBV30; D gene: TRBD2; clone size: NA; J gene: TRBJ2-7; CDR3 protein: CAWRGRGGVFSYEQYF; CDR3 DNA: TGTGCCTGGAGGGGTCGCGGGGGGGTCTTCTCCTACGAGCAGTACTTC
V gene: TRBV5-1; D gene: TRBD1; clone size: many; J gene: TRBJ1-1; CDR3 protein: CASSLTGTANTEAFF; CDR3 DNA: TGCGCCAGCAGCTTAACCGGGACAGCGAACACTGAAGCTTTCTTT
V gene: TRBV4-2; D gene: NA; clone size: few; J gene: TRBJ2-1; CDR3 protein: CASSQAAHGYYNEQFF; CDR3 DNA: TGTGCCAGCAGCCAAGCAGCGCACGGCTACTACAATGAGCAGTTCTTC
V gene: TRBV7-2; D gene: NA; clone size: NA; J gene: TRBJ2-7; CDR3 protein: CASSLGRQSYNEQYF; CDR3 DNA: TGTGCCAGCAGCTTAGGCAGGCAGTCCTACAATGAGCAGTACTTC
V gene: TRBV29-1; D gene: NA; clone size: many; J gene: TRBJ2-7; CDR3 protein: CSVLTSYEQYF; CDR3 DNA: TGCAGCGTTCTGACCTCCTACGAGCAGTACTTC
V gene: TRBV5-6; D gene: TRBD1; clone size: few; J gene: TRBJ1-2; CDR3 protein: CASSQDRGSRGYTF; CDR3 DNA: TGTGCCAGCAGCCAGGACAGGGGAAGTAGGGGCTACACCTTC
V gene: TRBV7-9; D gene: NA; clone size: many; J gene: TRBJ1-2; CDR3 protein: CASSSPGSGGYTF; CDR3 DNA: TGTGCCAGCAGCTCTCCCGGGTCCGGTGGCTACACCTTC
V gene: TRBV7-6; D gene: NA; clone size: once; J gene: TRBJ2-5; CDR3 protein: CASSFRSATWRGGDNEQYF; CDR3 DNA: TGTGCCAGCAGCTTTCGGTCGGCAACCTGGAGGGGGGGGGACAATGAGCAGTACTTC
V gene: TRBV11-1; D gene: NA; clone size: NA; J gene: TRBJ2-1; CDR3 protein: CASSLDTGTHNEQFF; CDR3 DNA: TGTGCCAGCAGCTTAGACACCGGGACTCACAATGAGCAGTTCTTC
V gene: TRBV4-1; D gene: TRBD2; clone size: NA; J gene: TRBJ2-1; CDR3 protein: CASSHNPRTSGGVTYNEQFF; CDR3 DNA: TGCGCCAGCAGCCATAATCCCCGGACTAGCGGGGGGGTTACCTACAATGAGCAGTTCTTC
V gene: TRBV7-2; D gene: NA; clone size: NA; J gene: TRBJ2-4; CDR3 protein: CASSLASNRQNIQYF; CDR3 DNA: TGTGCCAGCAGCTTAGCTTCGAACAGACAAAACATTCAGTACTTC
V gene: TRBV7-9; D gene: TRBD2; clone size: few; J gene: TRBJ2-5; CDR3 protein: CASSLLERGQETQYF; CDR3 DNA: TGTGCCAGCAGCTTACTAGAGCGGGGCCAAGAGACCCAGTACTTC
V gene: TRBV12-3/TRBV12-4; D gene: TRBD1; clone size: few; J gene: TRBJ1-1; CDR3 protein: CASSHDRVKTEAFF; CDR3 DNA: TGTGCCAGCAGCCATGACAGGGTAAAAACTGAAGCTTTCTTT
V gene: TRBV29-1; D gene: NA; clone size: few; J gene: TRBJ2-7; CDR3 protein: CSVVVGGYEQYF; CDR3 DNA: TGCAGCGTTGTGGTCGGGGGCTACGAGCAGTACTTC
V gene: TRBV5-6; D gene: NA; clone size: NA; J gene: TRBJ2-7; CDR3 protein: CASSFGSRDEQYF; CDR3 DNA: TGTGCCAGCAGCTTCGGTTCGCGGGACGAGCAGTACTTC
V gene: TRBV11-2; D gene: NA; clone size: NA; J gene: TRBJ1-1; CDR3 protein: CTSSWTGTEAFF; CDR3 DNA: TGTACCAGCAGCTGGACTGGCACTGAAGCTTTCTTT